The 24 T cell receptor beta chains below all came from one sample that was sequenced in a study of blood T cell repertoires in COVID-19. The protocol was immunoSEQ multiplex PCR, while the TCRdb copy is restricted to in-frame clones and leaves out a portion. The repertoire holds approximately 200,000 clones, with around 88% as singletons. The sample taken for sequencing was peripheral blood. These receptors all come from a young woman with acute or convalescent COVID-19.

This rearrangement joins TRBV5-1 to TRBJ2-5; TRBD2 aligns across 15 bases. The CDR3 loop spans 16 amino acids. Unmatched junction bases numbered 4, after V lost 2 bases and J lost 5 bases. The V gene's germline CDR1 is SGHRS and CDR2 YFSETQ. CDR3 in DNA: TGCGCCAGCAGCTTTGGGACTAGCGGGAGGAGGGAGACCCAGTACTTC. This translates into CASSFGTSGRRETQYF.

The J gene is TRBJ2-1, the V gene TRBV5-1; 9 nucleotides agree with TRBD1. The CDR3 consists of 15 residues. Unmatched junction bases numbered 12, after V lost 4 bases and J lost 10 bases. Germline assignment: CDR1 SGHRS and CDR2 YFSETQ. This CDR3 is CASSIQGAQVGEQFF. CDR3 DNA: TGCGCCAGCAGCATACAGGGGGCGCAAGTAGGAGAGCAGTTCTTC.

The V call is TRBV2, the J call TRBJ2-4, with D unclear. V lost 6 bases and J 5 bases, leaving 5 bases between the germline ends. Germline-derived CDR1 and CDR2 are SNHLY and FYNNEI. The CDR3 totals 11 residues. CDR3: CASSGENIQYF. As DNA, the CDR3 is TGTGCCAGCAGCGGAGAAAACATTCAGTACTTC.

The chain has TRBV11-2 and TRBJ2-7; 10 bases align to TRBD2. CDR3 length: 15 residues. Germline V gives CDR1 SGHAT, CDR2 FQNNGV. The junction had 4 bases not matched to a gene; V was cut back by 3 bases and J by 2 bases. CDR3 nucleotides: TGTGCCAGCAGCTTCCTAGCGGGAGTTGCCTACGAGCAGTACTTC. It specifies CASSFLAGVAYEQYF.

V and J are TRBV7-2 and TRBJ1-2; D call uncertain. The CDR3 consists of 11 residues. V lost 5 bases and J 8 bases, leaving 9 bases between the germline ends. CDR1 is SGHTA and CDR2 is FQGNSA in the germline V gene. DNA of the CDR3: TGTGCCAGCAGCCGGGAGGGCGGCTACACCTTC. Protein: CASSREGGYTF.

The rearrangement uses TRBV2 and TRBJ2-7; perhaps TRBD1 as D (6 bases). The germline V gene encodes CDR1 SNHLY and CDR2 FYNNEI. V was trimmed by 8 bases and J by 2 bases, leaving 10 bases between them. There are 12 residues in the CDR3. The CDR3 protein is CASWDNTYEQYF. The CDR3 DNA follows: TGTGCCAGCTGGGACAATACCTACGAGCAGTACTTC.

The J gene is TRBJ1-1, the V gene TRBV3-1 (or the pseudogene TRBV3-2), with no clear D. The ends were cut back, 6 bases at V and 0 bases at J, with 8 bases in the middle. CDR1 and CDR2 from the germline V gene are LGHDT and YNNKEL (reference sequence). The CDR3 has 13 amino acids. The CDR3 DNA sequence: TGTGCCAGCAGAGCCGTCATGAACACTGAAGCTTTCTTT. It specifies CASRAVMNTEAFF.

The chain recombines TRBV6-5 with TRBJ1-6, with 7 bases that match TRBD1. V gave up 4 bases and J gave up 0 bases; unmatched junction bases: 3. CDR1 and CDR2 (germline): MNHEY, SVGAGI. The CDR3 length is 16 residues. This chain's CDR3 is CASSWDSGSYNSPLHF. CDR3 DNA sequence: TGTGCCAGCAGTTGGGACAGCGGCTCCTATAATTCACCCCTCCACTTT.

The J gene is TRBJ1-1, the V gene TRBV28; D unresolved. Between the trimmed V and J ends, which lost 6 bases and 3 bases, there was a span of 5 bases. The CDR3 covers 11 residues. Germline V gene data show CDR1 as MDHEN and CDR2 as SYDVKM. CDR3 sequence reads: CASSRDTEAFF. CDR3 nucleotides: TGTGCCAGCAGCCGGGACACTGAAGCTTTCTTT.

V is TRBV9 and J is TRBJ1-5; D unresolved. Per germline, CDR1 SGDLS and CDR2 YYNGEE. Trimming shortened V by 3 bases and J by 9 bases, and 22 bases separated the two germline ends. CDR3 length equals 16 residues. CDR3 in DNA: TGTGCCAGCAGCGCCTATGCGCCGCGGGCTCCATTGCCCCAGCATTTT. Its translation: CASSAYAPRAPLPQHF.

The CDR3 sequence: CASSEFTSGANVLTF. CDR3 DNA sequence: TGTGCCAGCAGTGAATTTACATCTGGGGCCAACGTCCTGACTTTC. The V gene is TRBV6-1, the J gene TRBJ2-6; D is uncertain. Germline CDR1 reads MNHNS; CDR2 reads SASEGT. Trimming removed 2 bases at V and 1 base at J, with 6 bases between. The CDR3 has 15 amino acids.

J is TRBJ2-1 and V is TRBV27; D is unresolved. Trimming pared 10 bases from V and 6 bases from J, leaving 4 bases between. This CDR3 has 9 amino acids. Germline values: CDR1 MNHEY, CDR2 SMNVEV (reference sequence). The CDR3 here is CATGNEQFF. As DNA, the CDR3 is TGTGCCACGGGCAATGAGCAGTTCTTC.

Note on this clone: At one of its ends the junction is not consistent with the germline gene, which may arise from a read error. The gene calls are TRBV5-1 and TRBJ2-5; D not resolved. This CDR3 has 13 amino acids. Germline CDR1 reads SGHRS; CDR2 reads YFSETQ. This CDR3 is CASSLGLAETQYF. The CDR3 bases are TGCGCCAGCAGTTTGGGGTTGGCTGAGACCCAGTACTTC.

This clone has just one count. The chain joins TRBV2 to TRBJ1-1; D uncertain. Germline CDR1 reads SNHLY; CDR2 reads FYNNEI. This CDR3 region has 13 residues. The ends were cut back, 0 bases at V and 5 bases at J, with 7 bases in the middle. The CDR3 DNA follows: TGTGCCAGCAGTGAAGCCTCGGGAACTGAAGCTTTCTTT. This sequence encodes CASSEASGTEAFF. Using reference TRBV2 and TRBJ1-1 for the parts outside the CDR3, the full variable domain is EPEVTQTPSHQVTQMGQEVILRCVPISNHLYFYWYRQILGQKVEFLVSFYNNEISEKSEIFDDQFSVERPDGSNFTLKIRSTKLEDSAMYFCASSEASGTEAFFGQGTRLTVV.

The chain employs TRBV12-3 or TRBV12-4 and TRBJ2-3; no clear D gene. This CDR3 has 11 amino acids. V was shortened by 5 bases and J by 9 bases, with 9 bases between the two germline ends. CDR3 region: CASSPFETQYF. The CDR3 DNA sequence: TGTGCCAGCAGTCCTTTTGAGACGCAGTATTTT.

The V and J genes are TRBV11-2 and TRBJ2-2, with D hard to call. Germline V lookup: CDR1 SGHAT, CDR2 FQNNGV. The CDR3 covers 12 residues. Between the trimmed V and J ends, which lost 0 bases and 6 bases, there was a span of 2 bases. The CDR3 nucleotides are TGTGCCAGCAGCTTAGACGCCGGGGAGCTGTTTTTT. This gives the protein CASSLDAGELFF.

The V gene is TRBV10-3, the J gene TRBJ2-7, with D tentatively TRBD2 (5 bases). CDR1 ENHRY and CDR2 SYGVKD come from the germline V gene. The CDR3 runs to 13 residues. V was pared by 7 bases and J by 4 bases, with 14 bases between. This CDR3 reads CAIKPSGLYEQYF. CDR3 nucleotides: TGTGCCATCAAACCCTCCGGACTTTACGAGCAGTACTTC.

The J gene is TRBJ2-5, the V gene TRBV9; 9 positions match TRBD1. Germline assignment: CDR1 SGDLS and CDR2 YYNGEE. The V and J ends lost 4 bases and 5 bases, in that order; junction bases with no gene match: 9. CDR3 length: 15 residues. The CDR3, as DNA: TGTGCCAGCAGCACTTCTGGACAGGGGTTGGAGACCCAGTACTTC. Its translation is CASSTSGQGLETQYF.

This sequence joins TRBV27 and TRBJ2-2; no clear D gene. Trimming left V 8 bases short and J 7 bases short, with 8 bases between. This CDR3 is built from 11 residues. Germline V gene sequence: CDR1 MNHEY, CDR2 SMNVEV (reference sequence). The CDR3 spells CASPEVGELFF. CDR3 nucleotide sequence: TGTGCCAGCCCTGAGGTCGGGGAGCTGTTTTTT.

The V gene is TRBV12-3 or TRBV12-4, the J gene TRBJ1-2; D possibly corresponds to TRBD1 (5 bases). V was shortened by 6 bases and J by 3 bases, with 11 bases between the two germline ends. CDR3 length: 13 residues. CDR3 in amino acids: CASSGREDYGYTF. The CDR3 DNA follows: TGTGCCAGCAGCGGCAGGGAGGACTATGGCTACACCTTC.

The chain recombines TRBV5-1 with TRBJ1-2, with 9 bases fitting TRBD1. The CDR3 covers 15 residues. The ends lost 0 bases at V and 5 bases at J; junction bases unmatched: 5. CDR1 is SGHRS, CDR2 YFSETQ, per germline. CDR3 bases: TGCGCCAGCAGCTTGGGGACGGACAGGGGTTATGGCTACACCTTC. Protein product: CASSLGTDRGYGYTF.

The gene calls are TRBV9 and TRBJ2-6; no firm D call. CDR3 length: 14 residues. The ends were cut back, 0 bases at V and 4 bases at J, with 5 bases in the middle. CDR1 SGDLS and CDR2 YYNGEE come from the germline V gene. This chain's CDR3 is CASSVASGANVLTF. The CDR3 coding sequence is TGTGCCAGCAGCGTAGCTTCCGGGGCCAACGTCCTGACTTTC.

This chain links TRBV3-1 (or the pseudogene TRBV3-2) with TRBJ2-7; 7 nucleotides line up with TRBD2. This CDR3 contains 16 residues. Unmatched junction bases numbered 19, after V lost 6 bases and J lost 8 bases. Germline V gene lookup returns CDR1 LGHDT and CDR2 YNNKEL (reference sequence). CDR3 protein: CASSRPLGAGEWKQYF. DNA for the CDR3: TGTGCCAGCAGTCGCCCCTTAGGGGCGGGAGAATGGAAGCAGTACTTC.

The chain's CDR3 is CASSSGLATGANVLTF. DNA for the CDR3: TGTGCCAGCAGCTCAGGACTAGCGACTGGGGCCAACGTCCTGACTTTC. This chain uses TRBV11-3 with TRBJ2-6; TRBD2 agrees at 9 bases. Looked up from germline, CDR1 is SGHNT and CDR2 is YENEEA. The CDR3 covers 16 residues. V lost 4 bases to trimming and J lost 2 bases; unmatched junction nucleotides: 3.